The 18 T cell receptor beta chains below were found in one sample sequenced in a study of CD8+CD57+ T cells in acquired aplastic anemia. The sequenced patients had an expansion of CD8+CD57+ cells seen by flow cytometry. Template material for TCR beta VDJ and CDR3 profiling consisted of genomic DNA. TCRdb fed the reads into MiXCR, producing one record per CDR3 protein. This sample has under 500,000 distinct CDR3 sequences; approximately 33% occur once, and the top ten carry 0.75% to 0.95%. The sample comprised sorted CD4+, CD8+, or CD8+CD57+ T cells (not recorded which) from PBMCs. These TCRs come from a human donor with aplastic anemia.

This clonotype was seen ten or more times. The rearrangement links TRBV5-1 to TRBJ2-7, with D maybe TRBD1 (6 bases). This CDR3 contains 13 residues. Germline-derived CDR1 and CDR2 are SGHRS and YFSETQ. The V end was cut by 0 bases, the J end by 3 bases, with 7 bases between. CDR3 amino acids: CASSLARGYEQYF. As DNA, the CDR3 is TGCGCCAGCAGCTTGGCCAGGGGCTACGAGCAGTACTTC.

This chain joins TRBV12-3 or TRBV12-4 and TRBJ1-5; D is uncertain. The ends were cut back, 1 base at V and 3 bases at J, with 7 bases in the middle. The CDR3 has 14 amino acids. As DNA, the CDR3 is TGTGCCAGCAGTTTAGACAGTTTCAATCAGCCCCAGCATTTT. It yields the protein CASSLDSFNQPQHF.

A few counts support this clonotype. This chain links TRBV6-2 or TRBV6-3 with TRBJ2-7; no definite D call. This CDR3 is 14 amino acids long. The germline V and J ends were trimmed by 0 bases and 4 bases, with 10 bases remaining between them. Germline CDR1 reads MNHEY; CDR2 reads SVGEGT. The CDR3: CASSYSKGGYEQYF. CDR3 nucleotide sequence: TGTGCCAGCAGTTACTCGAAGGGCGGTTACGAGCAGTACTTC.

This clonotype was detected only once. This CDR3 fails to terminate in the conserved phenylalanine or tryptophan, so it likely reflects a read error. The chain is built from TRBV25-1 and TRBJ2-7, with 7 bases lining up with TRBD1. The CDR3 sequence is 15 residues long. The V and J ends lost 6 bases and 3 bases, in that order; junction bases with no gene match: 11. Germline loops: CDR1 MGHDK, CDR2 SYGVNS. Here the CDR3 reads CASSLARDSLYEQYL. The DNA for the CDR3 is TGTGCCAGCAGCTTAGCCCGGGACAGCCTCTACGAGCAGTACCTC.

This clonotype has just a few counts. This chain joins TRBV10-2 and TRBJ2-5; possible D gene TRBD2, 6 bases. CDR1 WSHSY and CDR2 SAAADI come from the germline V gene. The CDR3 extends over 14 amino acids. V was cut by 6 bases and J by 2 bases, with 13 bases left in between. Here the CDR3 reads CASSLVRGQETQYF. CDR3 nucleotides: TGCGCCAGCAGCTTGGTTCGGGGGCAAGAGACCCAGTACTTC.

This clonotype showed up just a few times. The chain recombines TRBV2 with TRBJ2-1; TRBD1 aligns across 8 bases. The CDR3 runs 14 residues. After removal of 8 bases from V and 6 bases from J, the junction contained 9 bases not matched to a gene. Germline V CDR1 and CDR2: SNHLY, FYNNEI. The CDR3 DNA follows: TGTGCCAGCGGACAGGGACAAGGGTTCAATGAGCAGTTCTTC. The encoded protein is CASGQGQGFNEQFF.

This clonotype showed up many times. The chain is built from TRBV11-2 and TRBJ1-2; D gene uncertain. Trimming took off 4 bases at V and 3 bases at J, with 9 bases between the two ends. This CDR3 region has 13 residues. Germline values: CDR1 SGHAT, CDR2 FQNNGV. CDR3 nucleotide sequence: TGTGCCAGCAGCTCCCGGACGCACTATGGCTACACCTTC. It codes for CASSSRTHYGYTF.

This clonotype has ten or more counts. The CDR3 loop reads CATSRDRGGVLEQYF. The CDR3 bases are TGTGCCACCAGCAGAGATCGAGGGGGGGTTCTCGAGCAGTACTTC. This sequence joins TRBV15 and TRBJ2-7, with D possibly TRBD2 on 7 matching bases. The CDR3 extends over 15 amino acids. CDR1 LNHNV and CDR2 YYDKDF come from the germline V gene (reference sequence). V lost 0 bases and J lost 6, with 15 bases in between. Looking up the rest from reference TRBV15 and TRBJ2-7 gives the full variable domain: DAMVIQNPRYQVTQFGKPVTLSCSQTLNHNVMYWYQQKSSQAPKLLFHYYDKDFNNEADTPDNFQSRRPNTSFCFLDIRSPGLGDTAMYLCATSRDRGGVLEQYFGPGTRLTVT.

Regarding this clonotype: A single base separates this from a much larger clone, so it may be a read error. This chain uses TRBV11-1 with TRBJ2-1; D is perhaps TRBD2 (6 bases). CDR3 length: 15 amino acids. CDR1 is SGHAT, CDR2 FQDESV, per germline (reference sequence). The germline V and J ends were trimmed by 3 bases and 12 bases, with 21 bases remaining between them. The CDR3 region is CASSLGRRQWDGQFF. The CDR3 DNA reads TGTGCCAGCAGCTTGGGGAGGAGGCAGTGGGATGGGCAGTTCTTC.

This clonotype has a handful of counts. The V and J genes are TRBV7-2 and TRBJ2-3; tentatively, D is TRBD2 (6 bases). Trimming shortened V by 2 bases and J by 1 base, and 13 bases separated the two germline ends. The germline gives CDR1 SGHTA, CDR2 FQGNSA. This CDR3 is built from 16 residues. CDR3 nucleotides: TGTGCCAGCAGCTTAATTCCGGGGGTAGGCACAGATACGCAGTATTTT. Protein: CASSLIPGVGTDTQYF.

The CDR3 DNA is TGCAGTGCGAGAAAACAGGAGAACACCGGGGAGCTGTTTTTT. Residues: CSARKQENTGELFF. The chain links TRBV20-1 to TRBJ2-2; D is possibly TRBD1 (5 bases). V was cut by 6 bases and J by 1 base, with 12 bases left in between. Per the germline V gene, CDR1 is DFQATT and CDR2 is SNEGSKA (reference sequence). The CDR3 extends over 14 amino acids.

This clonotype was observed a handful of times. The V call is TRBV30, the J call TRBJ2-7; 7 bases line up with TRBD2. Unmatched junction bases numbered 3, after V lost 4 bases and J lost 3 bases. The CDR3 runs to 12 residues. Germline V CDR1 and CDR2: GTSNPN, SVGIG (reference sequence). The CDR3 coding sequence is TGTGCCTGGACGGGGGGAAACTACGAGCAGTACTTC. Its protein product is CAWTGGNYEQYF.

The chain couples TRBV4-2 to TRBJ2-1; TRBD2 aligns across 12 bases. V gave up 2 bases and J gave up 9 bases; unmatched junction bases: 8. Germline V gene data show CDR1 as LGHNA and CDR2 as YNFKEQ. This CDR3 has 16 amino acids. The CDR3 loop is CASSQPLAGGSGEQFF. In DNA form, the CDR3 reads TGTGCCAGCAGCCAACCTCTAGCGGGAGGGTCCGGTGAGCAGTTCTTC.

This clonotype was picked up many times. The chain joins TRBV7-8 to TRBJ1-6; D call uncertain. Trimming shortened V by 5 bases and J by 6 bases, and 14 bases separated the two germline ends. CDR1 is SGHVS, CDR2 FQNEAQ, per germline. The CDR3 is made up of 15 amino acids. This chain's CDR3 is CASSRWAVPNSPLHF. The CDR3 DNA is TGTGCCAGCAGCCGATGGGCGGTCCCTAATTCACCCCTCCACTTT.

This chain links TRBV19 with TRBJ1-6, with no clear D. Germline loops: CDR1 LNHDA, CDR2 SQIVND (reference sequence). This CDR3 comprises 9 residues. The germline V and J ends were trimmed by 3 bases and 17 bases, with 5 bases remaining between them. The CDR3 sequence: CASSIEVHF. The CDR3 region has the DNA TGTGCCAGTAGTATTGAGGTCCACTTT.

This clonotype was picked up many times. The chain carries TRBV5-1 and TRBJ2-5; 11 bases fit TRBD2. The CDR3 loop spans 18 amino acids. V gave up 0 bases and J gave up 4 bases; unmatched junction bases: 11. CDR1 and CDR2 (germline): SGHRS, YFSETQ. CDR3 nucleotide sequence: TGCGCCAGCAGCTTGGCGTGGCTAGCGGGGGGTGAGGGAGAGACCCAGTACTTC. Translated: CASSLAWLAGGEGETQYF.

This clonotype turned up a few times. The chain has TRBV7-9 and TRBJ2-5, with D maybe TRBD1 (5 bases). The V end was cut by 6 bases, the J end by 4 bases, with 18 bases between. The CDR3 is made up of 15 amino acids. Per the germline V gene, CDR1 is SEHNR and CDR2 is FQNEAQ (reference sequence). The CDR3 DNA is TGTGCCAGCAGGCTCGCGACAGCAAGGCGAGAGACCCAGTACTTC. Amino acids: CASRLATARRETQYF.

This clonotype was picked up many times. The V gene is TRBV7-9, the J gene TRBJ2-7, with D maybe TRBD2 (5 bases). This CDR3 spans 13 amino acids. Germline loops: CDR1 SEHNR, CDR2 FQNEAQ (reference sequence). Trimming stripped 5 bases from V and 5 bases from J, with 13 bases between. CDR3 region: CASSPLGSDEQYF. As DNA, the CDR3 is TGTGCCAGCAGCCCACTTGGGAGCGACGAGCAGTACTTC.